The clone carrying this TCR beta chain was detected once. This specimen comes from a study of blood T cell repertoires in COVID-19. In the study overall: There were acute and convalescent COVID-19 samples, and they came from the United States, Italy and Spain.

Germline V gene data show CDR1 as SGHRS and CDR2 as YFSETQ. The ends were cut back, 1 base at V and 4 bases at J, with 11 bases in the middle. CDR3 length equals 14 residues. Original analysis: The authors estimated nucleated cell counts from reference gene primer amplification. Repertoires were generated with immunoSEQ multiplex PCR, while TCRdb's copy carries only in-frame clones and drops some. That table gives V, J and clone size, and the DNA gave D and trimming. This sample has 10,000 to 15,000 clones, with around 90% found just once. The sequenced material came from peripheral blood. This clonotype was sampled from a woman aged 55-70 years with active COVID-19. The chain links TRBV5-1 to TRBJ1-2; tentative D call: TRBD1 (6 bases). DNA for the CDR3: TGCGCCAGCAGCTTGTTCGGCAGGGGCTATGGCTACACCTTC. Its translation: CASSLFGRGYGYTF.